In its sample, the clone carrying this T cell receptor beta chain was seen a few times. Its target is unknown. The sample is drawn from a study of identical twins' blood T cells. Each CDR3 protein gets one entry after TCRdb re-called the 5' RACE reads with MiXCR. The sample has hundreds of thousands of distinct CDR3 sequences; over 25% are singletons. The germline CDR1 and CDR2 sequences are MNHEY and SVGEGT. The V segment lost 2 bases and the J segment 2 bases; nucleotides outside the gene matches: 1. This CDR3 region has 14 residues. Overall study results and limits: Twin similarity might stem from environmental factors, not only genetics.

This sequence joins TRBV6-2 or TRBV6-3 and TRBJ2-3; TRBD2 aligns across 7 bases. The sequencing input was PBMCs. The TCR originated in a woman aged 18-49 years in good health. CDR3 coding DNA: TGTGCCAGCAGTTACGGGACTACCACAGATACGCAGTATTTT. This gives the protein CASSYGTTTDTQYF.